This T cell receptor beta chain comes out of a study of coeliac disease. This clone turned up a few times. CDR3 length equals 15 residues. The V end was cut by 5 bases, the J end by 0 bases, with 11 bases between. Germline V gives CDR1 LNHDA, CDR2 SQIVND (reference sequence). The protocol was immunoSEQ multiplex PCR, while the TCRdb copy is restricted to in-frame clones and leaves out a portion. The sample comprises around 2,000 clones, around 60% of which are singletons, and 9.2% rests with the top ten. The sequencing sample was made of lamina propria lymphocytes from the gut. J is TRBJ2-1 and V is TRBV19; TRBD2 might be the D (5 bases). The sequence derives from a woman aged 25 to 39 with active celiac disease. CDR3 coding DNA: TGTGCCAGTAGTCTGGGAGTAAGCTCCTACAATGAGCAGTTCTTC. It translates to CASSLGVSSYNEQFF.